The present entry profiles one T cell receptor beta chain with its context. The junction departs from germline at one end; a sequencing error may be responsible. The sample has other DNA sequences that encode this CDR3 too. This CDR3 has 16 amino acids. CDR1 is LNHNV, CDR2 YYDKDF, per germline (reference sequence). As processed by the authors: The assay estimated nucleated cells by amplifying reference gene primers. Measured with immunoSEQ multiplex PCR; TCRdb has only the in-frame clones, and not every one. V, J and clone size were drawn from that table, and D and trimming were deduced from the DNA. The profile shows 80,000 or so clones, around four fifths of them singletons. These data come from a study of blood T cell repertoires in COVID-19. Study background: Both acute and convalescent COVID-19 samples were obtained from the United States, Italy and Spain. T cells, B-cell-depleted T cells, or PBMCs supplied cDNA or gDNA.

The receptor comes from a human donor in a cohort sampled during active COVID-19. The sequencing input was peripheral blood. The chain links TRBV15 to TRBJ1-1; 8 nucleotides match TRBD1. The CDR3 reads CATSRDYQGARTEAFF. DNA for the CDR3: TGTGCCACCAGCAGAGATTATCAGGGGGCGCGGACTGAAGCTTTTTTT.